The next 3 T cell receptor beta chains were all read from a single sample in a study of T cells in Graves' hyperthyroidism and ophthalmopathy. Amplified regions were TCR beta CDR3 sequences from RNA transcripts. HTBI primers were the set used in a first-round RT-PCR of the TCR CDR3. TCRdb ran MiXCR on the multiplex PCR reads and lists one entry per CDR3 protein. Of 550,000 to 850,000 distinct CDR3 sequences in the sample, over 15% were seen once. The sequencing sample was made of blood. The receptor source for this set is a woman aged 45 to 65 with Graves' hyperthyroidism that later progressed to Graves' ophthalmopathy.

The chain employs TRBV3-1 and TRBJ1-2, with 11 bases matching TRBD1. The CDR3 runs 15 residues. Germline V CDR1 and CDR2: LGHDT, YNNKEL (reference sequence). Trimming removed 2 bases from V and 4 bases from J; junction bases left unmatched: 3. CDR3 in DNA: TGTGCCAGCAGCCAATCGGACAGGGGGCCCTATGGCTACACCTTC. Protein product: CASSQSDRGPYGYTF.

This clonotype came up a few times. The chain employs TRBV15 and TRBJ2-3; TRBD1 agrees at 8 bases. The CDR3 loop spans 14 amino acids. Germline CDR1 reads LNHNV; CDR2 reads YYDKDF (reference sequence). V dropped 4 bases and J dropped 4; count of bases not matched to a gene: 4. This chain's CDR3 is CATSTDRGADTQYF. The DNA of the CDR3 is TGTGCCACCAGCACAGACAGGGGTGCAGATACGCAGTATTTT.

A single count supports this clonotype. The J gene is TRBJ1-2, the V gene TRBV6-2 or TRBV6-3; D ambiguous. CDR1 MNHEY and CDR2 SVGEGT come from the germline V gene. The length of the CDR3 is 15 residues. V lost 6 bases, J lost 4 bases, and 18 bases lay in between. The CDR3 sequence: CASRNLLRVPYGYTF. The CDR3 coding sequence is TGTGCCAGCAGAAACCTTCTTAGGGTTCCCTATGGCTACACCTTC.